The entry below gives a single T cell receptor beta chain sequence along with its context. Its antigen is not known. PCR primers comprised 60 Vbeta and 13 Jbeta primers. Original processing notes: A follow-up analysis tallied 73 million or so unique TCR beta chains, roughly 11 million shared. Profiling relied on immunoSEQ multiplex PCR, and the TCRdb table lists in-frame clones only, not all of them. V and J calls and clone size follow that table, whereas D and trimming were derived from the DNA. The table has fewer than 250,000 clones, under 80% seen once. The sample originates from a study of cytomegalovirus exposure and HLA in healthy donors. Study conclusions and caveats: Fewer N-insertions (relative to the approximately 700-donor mean) were reportedly seen in an Asian-associated ancestry cluster in a later analysis. In an earlier analysis, productive rearrangement rates for most beta V segments clustered near 87% or 30%. Most TCR sequences were seen very rarely across donors, but some public TCRs occurred in many.

Per germline, CDR1 LNHNV and CDR2 YYDKDF (reference sequence). This CDR3 contains 16 residues. Trimming shortened V by 0 bases and J by 4 bases, and 15 bases separated the two germline ends. The source material was PBMCs. The chain employs TRBV15 and TRBJ2-5, with D unclear. The receptor was derived from a woman in her twenties or thirties in good health and CMV-seronegative. This chain's CDR3 is CATSRDQVTLAETQYF. In DNA, the CDR3 is TGTGCCACCAGCAGAGATCAGGTCACCCTGGCAGAGACCCAGTACTTC.